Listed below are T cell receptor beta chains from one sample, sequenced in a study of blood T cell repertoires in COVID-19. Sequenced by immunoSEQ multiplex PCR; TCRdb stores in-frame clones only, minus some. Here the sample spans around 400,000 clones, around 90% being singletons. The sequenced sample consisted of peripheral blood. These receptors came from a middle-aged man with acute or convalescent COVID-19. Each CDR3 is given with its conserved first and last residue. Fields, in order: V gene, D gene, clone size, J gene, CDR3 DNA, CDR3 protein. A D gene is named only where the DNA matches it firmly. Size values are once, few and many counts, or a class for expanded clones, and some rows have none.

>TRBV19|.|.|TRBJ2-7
TGTGCCAGTAGTATTGGCTCTCCCGACGAGCAGTACTTC
CASSIGSPDEQYF
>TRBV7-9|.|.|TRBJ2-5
TGTGCCAGCAGCTTAGTTACTAGCAAAGAGACCCAGTACTTC
CASSLVTSKETQYF
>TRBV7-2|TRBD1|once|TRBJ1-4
TGTGCCAGCAGCTCCGACAGGGGGATGAATGAAAAACTGTTTTTT
CASSSDRGMNEKLFF
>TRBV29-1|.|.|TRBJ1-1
TGCAGCGTGATGACTCGTATGAACACTGAAGCTTTCTTT
CSVMTRMNTEAFF
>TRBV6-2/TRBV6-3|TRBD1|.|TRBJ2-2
TGTGCCAGCAGTTGGGCCGACAGGGGCATTAACACCGGGGAGCTGTTTTTT
CASSWADRGINTGELFF
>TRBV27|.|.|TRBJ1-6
TGTGCCAGCACTTACGGGGGATTGAATTCACCCCTCCACTTT
CASTYGGLNSPLHF
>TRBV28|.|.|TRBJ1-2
TGTGCCAGCAGTTTCGCCCAGAGCTACACCTTC
CASSFAQSYTF
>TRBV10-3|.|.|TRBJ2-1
TGTGCCATCAAAGAAGACCGGGGGAGTGCCTACAATGAGCAGTTCTTC
CAIKEDRGSAYNEQFF
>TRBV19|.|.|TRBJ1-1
TGTGCCAGTAGTATTCGCAGGGAGGCCCCTGAAGCTTTCTTT
CASSIRREAPEAFF
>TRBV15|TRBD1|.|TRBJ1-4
TGTGCCACCAGCAGAAGGACAGGGGGATCTGAAAAACTGTTTTTT
CATSRRTGGSEKLFF
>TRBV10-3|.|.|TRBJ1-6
TGTGCCATCAGTGACATGAAGGCTTACAGCTCCTATAATTCACCCCTCCACTTT
CAISDMKAYSSYNSPLHF
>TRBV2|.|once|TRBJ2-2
TGTGCCCTGACCCGACAGGCTGAGGCCGGGGAGCTGTTTTTT
CALTRQAEAGELFF
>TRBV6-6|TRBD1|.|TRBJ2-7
TGTGCCAGCACCAAACAAGACAGGGGGACGGCATACGAGCAGTACTTC
CASTKQDRGTAYEQYF
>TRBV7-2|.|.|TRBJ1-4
TGTGCCAGCAGCTTGTGGAATAGGGACTTCGATGAAAAACTGTTTTTT
CASSLWNRDFDEKLFF
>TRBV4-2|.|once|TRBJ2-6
TGTGCCAGCAGCCCCCAGGGTAAGGGGTCTGGGGCCAACGTCCTGACTTTC
CASSPQGKGSGANVLTF
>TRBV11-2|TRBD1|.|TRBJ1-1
TGTGCCAGCAGCTTAGGTTACAGGGGGGCGGGCACTGAAGCTTTCTTT
CASSLGYRGAGTEAFF
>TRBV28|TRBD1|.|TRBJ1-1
TGTGCCAGCAGACCCCCCACCGGGACAGGGAGTGTTCAAGCTTTCTTT
CASRPPTGTGSVQAFF
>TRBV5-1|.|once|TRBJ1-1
TGCGCCAGCAGCTTGGACCCTGCTCAGATGTCTTTCTTT
CASSLDPAQMSFF
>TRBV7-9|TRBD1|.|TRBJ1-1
TGTGCCAGCAGCGCACCACAGGGGAGGAACACTGAAGCTTTCTTT
CASSAPQGRNTEAFF
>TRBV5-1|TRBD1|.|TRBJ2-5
TGCGCCAGCACGCCCTCCCTGACGGGACAGCAAGAGACCCAGTACTTC
CASTPSLTGQQETQYF
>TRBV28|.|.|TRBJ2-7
TGTGCCACCCTGAGAGGGGGGGCTATGGACTACGAGCAGTACTTC
CATLRGGAMDYEQYF
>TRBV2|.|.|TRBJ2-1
TGTGCCAGCAGGTCATACAATGAGCAGTTCTTC
CASRSYNEQFF
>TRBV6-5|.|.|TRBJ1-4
TGTGCCAGCAGTTACTCGATCGGGACTAATGAAAAACTGTTTTTT
CASSYSIGTNEKLFF
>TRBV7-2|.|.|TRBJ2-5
TGTGCCAGCAGCCTGGACAGAGCCCAAGAGACCCAGTACTTC
CASSLDRAQETQYF
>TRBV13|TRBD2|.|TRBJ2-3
TGTGCCAGCAGCGGGGGACTAGCTGTCACAGATACGCAGTATTTT
CASSGGLAVTDTQYF
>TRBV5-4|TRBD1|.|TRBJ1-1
TGTGCCAGCAGCGTTTCAGGGGGCCTCACTGAAGCTTTCTTT
CASSVSGGLTEAFF
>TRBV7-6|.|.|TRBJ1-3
TGTGCCAGCAGCTTAGGCAGGGCTGGAAACACCATATATTTT
CASSLGRAGNTIYF
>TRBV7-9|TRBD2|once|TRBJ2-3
TGTGCCAGCAGCTTGCTGGGACTAGCAGATCCCACTAGCACAGATACGCAGTATTTT
CASSLLGLADPTSTDTQYF
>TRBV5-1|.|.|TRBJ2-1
TGCGCCAGCAGCTGGCTGGTGGAGAGCTCCTACAATGAGCAGTTCTTC
CASSWLVESSYNEQFF
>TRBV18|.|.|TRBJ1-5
TGTGCCAGCTCACCACTAGGCGGGGTGAATCAGCCCCAGCATTTT
CASSPLGGVNQPQHF
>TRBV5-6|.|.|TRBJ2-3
TGTGCCAGCAGCTTGGGACCGACTAGCACAGATACGCAGTATTTT
CASSLGPTSTDTQYF
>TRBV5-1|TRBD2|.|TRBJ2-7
TGCGCCAGCAGCGTGGGTGCGGGAGAAGGTGACGAGCAGTACTTC
CASSVGAGEGDEQYF
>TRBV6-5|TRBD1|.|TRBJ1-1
TGTGCCAGCAACAGACAGGGGGGCAACACTGAAGCTTTCTTT
CASNRQGGNTEAFF
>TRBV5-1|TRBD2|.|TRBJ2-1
TGCGCCAGCAGCTTCCGTACTAGCGGGTCCTACAATGAGCAGTTCTTC
CASSFRTSGSYNEQFF
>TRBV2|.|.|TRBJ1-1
TGTGCCAGCAGTGAGGTGAGCACCGCCATCATGAACACTGAAGCTTTCTTT
CASSEVSTAIMNTEAFF
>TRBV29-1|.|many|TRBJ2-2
TGCAGCGTTCAACAGGGGGGGGACACCGGGGAGCTGTTTTTT
CSVQQGGDTGELFF
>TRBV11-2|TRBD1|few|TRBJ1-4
TGTGCCAGCAGCCTCGGACAGGGAGCAACTAATGAAAAACTGTTTTTT
CASSLGQGATNEKLFF
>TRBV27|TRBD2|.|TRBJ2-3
TGTGCCAGCAGCTGGGGGGGCACTAGCGGGGGGACGCAGTATTTT
CASSWGGTSGGTQYF
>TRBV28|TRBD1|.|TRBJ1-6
TGTGCCAGCAGTTCTGACTACAGGGGTCTGACACCCCTCCACTTT
CASSSDYRGLTPLHF
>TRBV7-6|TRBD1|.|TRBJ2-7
TGTGCCAGCAGCCACAGGGGGCGTGGGGGCGAGCAGTACTTC
CASSHRGRGGEQYF
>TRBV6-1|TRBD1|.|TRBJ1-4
TGTGCCAGCAGTGAAGGGACAGGGTTAAAACTGTTTTTT
CASSEGTGLKLFF
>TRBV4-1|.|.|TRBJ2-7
TGCGCCAGCAGCCCTCAGGGGATCTACGAGCAGTACTTC
CASSPQGIYEQYF
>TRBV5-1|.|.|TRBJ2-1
TGCGCCAGCACCCTCCCGGGGAATGAGCAGTTCTTC
CASTLPGNEQFF
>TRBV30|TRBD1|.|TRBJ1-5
TGTGCCTGGAGTCCTCCGGACAGGGTACATCAGCCCCAGCATTTT
CAWSPPDRVHQPQHF
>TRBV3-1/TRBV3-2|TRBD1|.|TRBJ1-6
TGTGCCAGCAGCCTCGGACAGGGCTGGGGTTATAGTAATTCACCCCTCCACTTT
CASSLGQGWGYSNSPLHF
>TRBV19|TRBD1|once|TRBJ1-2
TGTGCTCTCTCTCACCTTATGCTACTTCCAGGGGGGAAAGGCTACACCTTC
CALSHLMLLPGGKGYTF
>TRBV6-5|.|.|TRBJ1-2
TGTGCCAGCAGTTATTCCCAGGGGAACTATGGCTACACCTTC
CASSYSQGNYGYTF
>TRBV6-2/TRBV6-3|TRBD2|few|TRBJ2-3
TGTGCCAGCAGCCCGGGACTAGCGGGAGCCACAGATACGCAGTATTTT
CASSPGLAGATDTQYF
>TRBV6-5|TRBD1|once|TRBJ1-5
TGTGCCAGCATTGGCAGGGGGAATCTCCAGCCCCAGCATTTT
CASIGRGNLQPQHF
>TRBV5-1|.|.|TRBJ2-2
TGCGCCAGCATCTGGGGAGGACGGGTGAACACCGGGGAGCTGTTTTTT
CASIWGGRVNTGELFF